Below are 2 T cell receptor beta chains sequenced from a single sample in a study of blood T cell repertoires in COVID-19 (dated by TCRdb to 2018 to 2021). The library was produced with the immunoSEQ multiplex PCR assay. TCRdb obtained this table from immuneACCESS and retained in-frame rearrangements with V and J assigned. These tables miss some clones; where compared with another copy, unresolved V genes account for less than half of the shortfall, and the remainder is unexplained. The table for this sample lists 150,000 to 200,000 clones; over 80% of them were counted only once. The ten largest clones take up roughly 5% of the sample. What was sequenced was PBMCs or T cells enriched from blood (not recorded which). The origin of the receptors is an older man who had been exposed to COVID-19.

The chain couples TRBV11-2 to TRBJ1-1; the D is unclear. Trimming shortened V by 6 bases and J by 1 base, and 12 bases separated the two germline ends. The CDR3 loop spans 14 amino acids. The germline V gene encodes CDR1 SGHAT and CDR2 FQNNGV. The CDR3: CASSLSVGNTEAFF. In nucleotides, the CDR3 is TGTGCCAGCAGTTTAAGCGTAGGGAACACTGAAGCTTTCTTT.

This clone was detected many times. The chain has TRBV4-3 and TRBJ1-4; a possible D gene is TRBD1 (5 bases). CDR1 is LGHNA and CDR2 is YSLEER in the germline V gene. V shed 7 bases and J shed 6 bases, with 12 bases lying between them. CDR3 length: 13 amino acids. The CDR3 DNA reads TGCGCCAGCAATAGACAGCTCGATGAAAAACTGTTTTTT. As protein: CASNRQLDEKLFF.